These T cell receptor beta chains were read from a single sample in a study of T cells after yellow fever vaccination. Via MiXCR, TCRdb re-called the 5' RACE reads, giving one row per CDR3 protein. The sample has 300,000 to 400,000 distinct CDR3 sequences; 8.7% are singletons. This specimen was PBMCs, taken on the day of the first yellow fever vaccination. These receptors were obtained from a man in his late teens or twenties who received the YFV17D yellow fever vaccine. Each CDR3 is given without its conserved first and last residue. D genes are given only for firm matches. Rows give clone size only sometimes, using once, few, many, or a class for an expanded clone.

j_gene: TRBJ2-3
v_gene: TRBV4-2
d_gene: -
abundance: many
CDR3aa: ASSHSDTQY

j_gene: TRBJ2-3
v_gene: TRBV4-1
d_gene: -
abundance: few
CDR3aa: ASSLPWQGGTDTQY

j_gene: TRBJ2-2
v_gene: TRBV11-2
d_gene: TRBD1
abundance: few
CDR3aa: ASSFGTGAPGELF

j_gene: TRBJ1-1
v_gene: TRBV6-2/TRBV6-3
d_gene: -
abundance: -
CDR3aa: ASSYMNTEAF

j_gene: TRBJ2-3
v_gene: TRBV20-1
d_gene: -
abundance: -
CDR3aa: SATPAVSPGTQY

j_gene: TRBJ1-2
v_gene: TRBV13
d_gene: -
abundance: few
CDR3aa: ASSESQYGYT

j_gene: TRBJ1-4
v_gene: TRBV10-3
d_gene: -
abundance: few
CDR3aa: AISESREKLF

j_gene: TRBJ2-5
v_gene: TRBV7-3
d_gene: -
abundance: -
CDR3aa: ASSLIPDQETQY

j_gene: TRBJ1-5
v_gene: TRBV24-1
d_gene: -
abundance: many
CDR3aa: ATSDPRGGSNQPQH

j_gene: TRBJ2-1
v_gene: TRBV9
d_gene: -
abundance: -
CDR3aa: ASSGTGKYNEQF

j_gene: TRBJ2-7
v_gene: TRBV20-1
d_gene: TRBD1
abundance: few
CDR3aa: SARDQGQGDYEQY

j_gene: TRBJ1-6
v_gene: TRBV5-1
d_gene: TRBD1
abundance: many
CDR3aa: ASSNRTGGGSPLH

j_gene: TRBJ2-7
v_gene: TRBV4-1
d_gene: -
abundance: few
CDR3aa: ASSQATGLYEQY

j_gene: TRBJ2-6
v_gene: TRBV7-9
d_gene: -
abundance: few
CDR3aa: ASSFDIGANVLT

j_gene: TRBJ2-1
v_gene: TRBV7-9
d_gene: TRBD2
abundance: -
CDR3aa: ASTPRGLAGLNEQF

j_gene: TRBJ2-2
v_gene: TRBV24-1
d_gene: -
abundance: -
CDR3aa: ATSDPFEGGKPGELF

j_gene: TRBJ1-1
v_gene: TRBV6-1
d_gene: -
abundance: few
CDR3aa: ASSGSGTLNTEAF

j_gene: TRBJ2-2
v_gene: TRBV4-1
d_gene: -
abundance: few
CDR3aa: ASSPRTQGTGELF

j_gene: TRBJ2-7
v_gene: TRBV7-2
d_gene: -
abundance: few
CDR3aa: ASSRGSISYEQY

j_gene: TRBJ1-5
v_gene: TRBV28
d_gene: -
abundance: many
CDR3aa: ASSLILPDLGQPQH

j_gene: TRBJ2-7
v_gene: TRBV11-2
d_gene: -
abundance: few
CDR3aa: ASSFPTPYEQY

j_gene: TRBJ1-3
v_gene: TRBV12-3/TRBV12-4
d_gene: -
abundance: -
CDR3aa: ASSFGTRPGNTIY

j_gene: TRBJ2-3
v_gene: TRBV23-1
d_gene: -
abundance: -
CDR3aa: ASSRAITDTQY

j_gene: TRBJ1-4
v_gene: TRBV6-2/TRBV6-3
d_gene: TRBD1
abundance: few
CDR3aa: ASSPYPQGAREKLF

j_gene: TRBJ2-3
v_gene: TRBV5-1
d_gene: -
abundance: -
CDR3aa: ASSFPTPDTQY

j_gene: TRBJ1-5
v_gene: TRBV20-1
d_gene: TRBD1
abundance: -
CDR3aa: SAPGGPNQPQH

j_gene: TRBJ1-5
v_gene: TRBV29-1
d_gene: -
abundance: few
CDR3aa: SVGTWRDQPQH

j_gene: TRBJ2-5
v_gene: TRBV4-1
d_gene: TRBD2
abundance: few
CDR3aa: ASSQWRGGQETQY

j_gene: TRBJ2-3
v_gene: TRBV7-2
d_gene: TRBD1
abundance: many
CDR3aa: ASSGGQGADTQY

j_gene: TRBJ2-1
v_gene: TRBV7-9
d_gene: TRBD1
abundance: many
CDR3aa: ASRPTGGAYNEQF

j_gene: TRBJ2-2
v_gene: TRBV6-5
d_gene: -
abundance: many
CDR3aa: ASSRITGELF

j_gene: TRBJ1-1
v_gene: TRBV29-1
d_gene: -
abundance: few
CDR3aa: SVVGTHMNTEAF

j_gene: TRBJ2-7
v_gene: TRBV7-2
d_gene: TRBD2
abundance: -
CDR3aa: ASSLGGRGTLYEQY

j_gene: TRBJ2-2
v_gene: TRBV10-3
d_gene: -
abundance: -
CDR3aa: AISGDWAGELF

j_gene: TRBJ2-1
v_gene: TRBV27
d_gene: TRBD2
abundance: few
CDR3aa: ASRISGGALYNEQF

j_gene: TRBJ2-2
v_gene: TRBV7-6
d_gene: TRBD1
abundance: many
CDR3aa: ASSDLGGPGELF

j_gene: TRBJ2-7
v_gene: TRBV5-1
d_gene: TRBD2
abundance: -
CDR3aa: ASSLVAGEAYEQY

j_gene: TRBJ1-6
v_gene: TRBV5-1
d_gene: -
abundance: -
CDR3aa: ASSDTYGSPLH

j_gene: TRBJ2-5
v_gene: TRBV5-1
d_gene: -
abundance: many
CDR3aa: ASSLPIQETQY

j_gene: TRBJ2-1
v_gene: TRBV27
d_gene: TRBD1
abundance: -
CDR3aa: ASIRIDRERDEQF

j_gene: TRBJ2-2
v_gene: TRBV7-9
d_gene: -
abundance: -
CDR3aa: ASSSRGAINTGELF

j_gene: TRBJ1-4
v_gene: TRBV7-9
d_gene: -
abundance: few
CDR3aa: ASSLGTAYNEKLF

j_gene: TRBJ1-1
v_gene: TRBV19
d_gene: -
abundance: -
CDR3aa: ASSIGYTEAF

j_gene: TRBJ2-3
v_gene: TRBV12-3/TRBV12-4
d_gene: -
abundance: once
CDR3aa: AISFEIGTPADTQY

j_gene: TRBJ2-1
v_gene: TRBV18
d_gene: -
abundance: many
CDR3aa: ASSPPDGNYNEQF

j_gene: TRBJ2-3
v_gene: TRBV12-3/TRBV12-4
d_gene: TRBD1
abundance: -
CDR3aa: ASSLVDRATDTQY

j_gene: TRBJ1-3
v_gene: TRBV6-1
d_gene: -
abundance: many
CDR3aa: ASSSRRGSSGNTIY

j_gene: TRBJ1-2
v_gene: TRBV12-3/TRBV12-4
d_gene: TRBD1
abundance: once
CDR3aa: ASSLGTGSGNYGYT

j_gene: TRBJ1-1
v_gene: TRBV28
d_gene: -
abundance: many
CDR3aa: ASSVGAEAF

j_gene: TRBJ1-2
v_gene: TRBV18
d_gene: -
abundance: few
CDR3aa: ASSDKGSLNYGYT

j_gene: TRBJ1-6
v_gene: TRBV12-3/TRBV12-4
d_gene: -
abundance: few
CDR3aa: ASSLEAQGPLH

j_gene: TRBJ1-1
v_gene: TRBV11-2
d_gene: -
abundance: few
CDR3aa: ASRELNTEAF

j_gene: TRBJ2-3
v_gene: TRBV30
d_gene: -
abundance: many
CDR3aa: AWSPNAGDTQY

j_gene: TRBJ2-2
v_gene: TRBV7-2
d_gene: TRBD1
abundance: -
CDR3aa: ASSSRTGVGTGELF

j_gene: TRBJ2-7
v_gene: TRBV11-2
d_gene: TRBD1
abundance: many
CDR3aa: ASRPGTENYEQY

j_gene: TRBJ1-2
v_gene: TRBV6-1
d_gene: -
abundance: few
CDR3aa: ASSPRAVNYGYT

j_gene: TRBJ2-1
v_gene: TRBV11-2
d_gene: TRBD1
abundance: -
CDR3aa: ASSLGQGALDEQF

j_gene: TRBJ2-4
v_gene: TRBV12-3/TRBV12-4
d_gene: TRBD2
abundance: -
CDR3aa: ASSWGGLAGNIQY

j_gene: TRBJ1-3
v_gene: TRBV7-9
d_gene: -
abundance: many
CDR3aa: ASTRAEGGSGNTIY

j_gene: TRBJ2-1
v_gene: TRBV2
d_gene: TRBD2
abundance: many
CDR3aa: ASLLTSGGGNEQF